The 12 T cell receptor beta chains below were found in one sample sequenced in a study of blood T cell repertoires in COVID-19. Sequencing used immunoSEQ multiplex PCR; TCRdb keeps in-frame clones, though not all of them. The sample holds around 130,000 clones, about three quarters seen once. The sample taken for sequencing was peripheral blood. The receptor set was obtained from a man aged 50-59 years with acute or convalescent COVID-19.

V and J are TRBV3-1 (or the pseudogene TRBV3-2) and TRBJ2-7, with 7 positions matching TRBD1. The junction had 7 bases not matched to a gene; V was cut back by 2 bases and J by 3 bases. In germline, CDR1 is LGHDT, CDR2 YNNKEL (reference sequence). The CDR3 has 15 amino acids. For the CDR3, the DNA is TGTGCCAGCAGCCAAAATCCGGGACAGCTCTACGAGCAGTACTTC. Translating it yields CASSQNPGQLYEQYF.

The chain couples TRBV27 to TRBJ1-2; 7 nucleotides match TRBD1. Germline assignment: CDR1 MNHEY and CDR2 SMNVEV (reference sequence). This CDR3 has 14 residues. V trimming: 4 bases; J trimming: 3 bases; junction bases outside the gene matches: 5. The CDR3 reads CASSWQGGDYGYTF. The CDR3 nucleotides read TGTGCCAGCAGTTGGCAGGGGGGTGACTATGGCTACACCTTC.

The chain links TRBV24-1 to TRBJ1-5; maybe TRBD1 (6 bases). The germline gives CDR1 KGHDR, CDR2 SFDVKD. V was shortened by 8 bases and J by 6 bases, with 22 bases between the two germline ends. This CDR3 has 16 amino acids. CDR3 sequence reads: CATTNPARQVCQPQHF. CDR3 bases: TGTGCCACCACCAATCCTGCCCGACAGGTATGTCAGCCCCAGCATTTT.

This chain joins TRBV6-5 and TRBJ2-7; maybe TRBD2 (5 bases). The CDR3 is 12 amino acids. CDR1 and CDR2 from the germline V gene are MNHEY and SVGAGI. V was trimmed by 6 bases and J by 3 bases, leaving 9 bases between them. DNA of the CDR3: TGTGCCAGCAGCCTCGAGGGCTACGAGCAGTACTTC. Translation: CASSLEGYEQYF.

This chain links TRBV30 with TRBJ1-4, with 10 positions matching TRBD1. The trim removed 3 bases at V and 6 bases at J, leaving 1 base unmatched. The germline gives CDR1 GTSNPN, CDR2 SVGIG (reference sequence). CDR3 size: 13 residues. The CDR3 DNA reads as TGTGCCTGGAGCGGGACAGGGGATGAAAAACTGTTTTTT. Its translation is CAWSGTGDEKLFF.

The gene calls are TRBV5-5 and TRBJ1-2; 11 nucleotides align to TRBD1. With 0 bases clipped from V and 7 bases from J, the junction kept 5 bases outside the gene matches. CDR3 length: 15 residues. From germline, CDR1 is SGHKS and CDR2 YYEKEE (reference sequence). The CDR3 region has the DNA TGTGCCAGCAGCTTGGAGGACAGGGGGCGAAGTGGCTACACCTTC. This translates into CASSLEDRGRSGYTF.

The V gene is TRBV3-1 (or the pseudogene TRBV3-2), the J gene TRBJ2-3; TRBD2 aligns across 8 bases. J lost 2 bases, V lost 1 base, and 8 bases had no gene match. The length of the CDR3 is 17 residues. Germline CDR1 and CDR2: LGHDT and YNNKEL (reference sequence). The CDR3 protein is CASSQAPPGGFTDTQYF. CDR3 coding DNA: TGTGCCAGCAGCCAAGCGCCCCCGGGGGGGTTCACAGATACGCAGTATTTT.

The CDR3 here is CATSESQGGRNQPQHF. The CDR3 nucleotides read TGTGCCACCAGTGAATCCCAGGGTGGTCGCAATCAGCCCCAGCATTTT. The chain combines TRBV24-1 with TRBJ1-5; D might be TRBD1 (5 bases). Germline V lookup: CDR1 KGHDR, CDR2 SFDVKD. This CDR3 contains 16 residues. Trimming shortened V by 4 bases and J by 2 bases, and 14 bases separated the two germline ends.

The rearrangement joins TRBV19 to TRBJ1-2, with TRBD1 identical over 7 bases. The CDR3 is made up of 16 amino acids. Germline V lookup: CDR1 LNHDA, CDR2 SQIVND (reference sequence). V gave up 4 bases and J gave up 3 bases; unmatched junction bases: 11. CDR3 in DNA: TGTGCCAGTAGTAGGACAGGAACCGGCGGAGACTATGGCTACACCTTC. Residues: CASSRTGTGGDYGYTF. Combining the CDR3 with reference TRBV19 and TRBJ1-2 gives the whole variable domain DGGITQSPKYLFRKEGQNVTLSCEQNLNHDAMYWYRQDPGQGLRLIYYSQIVNDFQKGDIAEGYSVSREKKESFPLTVTSAQKNPTAFYLCASSRTGTGGDYGYTFGSGTRLTVV.

The chain employs TRBV9 and TRBJ2-3; the D gene is possibly TRBD1 (6 bases). The CDR3 sequence is 16 residues long. The V gene lost 0 bases and the J gene lost 5 bases, with 16 bases spanning the gap. Germline V gene data show CDR1 as SGDLS and CDR2 as YYNGEE. CDR3: CASSVDGTSGGDTQYF. CDR3 DNA sequence: TGTGCCAGCAGCGTAGATGGGACATCTGGAGGAGATACGCAGTATTTT.

V is TRBV6-5 and J is TRBJ1-1; 7 nucleotides line up with TRBD1. With V trimmed by 7 bases and J by 4 bases, 6 bases remained unmatched. This CDR3 comprises 13 residues. Germline-derived CDR1 and CDR2 are MNHEY and SVGAGI. CDR3: CASTWTGGTEAFF. The CDR3 DNA is TGTGCCAGCACTTGGACAGGCGGCACTGAAGCTTTCTTT.

The table lists this clone with a count of one. This sequence joins TRBV2 and TRBJ2-7; the D gene is possibly TRBD1 (5 bases). This CDR3 is built from 15 residues. V lost 4 bases and J lost 0, with 13 bases in between. Germline CDR1 reads SNHLY; CDR2 reads FYNNEI. Written as DNA, the CDR3 is TGTGCCAGCAGTGTTGGAGACAGAATCTCCTACGAGCAGTACTTC. Its protein is CASSVGDRISYEQYF.